Listed below are T cell receptor beta chains from one sample, sequenced in a study of PD-1 blockade in classical Hodgkin lymphoma. The table came from immunoSEQ multiplex PCR; TCRdb's copy has only in-frame clones and leaves some out. The sample contains some 28,000 clones, roughly four fifths of which appear only once. The sample in question was peripheral blood mononuclear cells (PBMCs), obtained before the fourth cycle of nivolumab. The receptors here all came from a human donor with classical Hodgkin lymphoma. The CDR3 runs from the conserved cysteine through the conserved F or W. Fields, in order: V gene, CDR3 protein.

TRBV7-2 CASSRNYDYNEQFF
TRBV6-6 CASSRPGQPQHF
TRBV19 CASSPVGAETQYF
TRBV9 CASSLQDGTYEQYF
TRBV2 CASRLTGKWGSGRRQETQYF
TRBV6-1 CASSGGYSGGINEQYF
TRBV2 CARLGQGAEETQYF
TRBV15 CATSRETASPLHF
TRBV6-5 CASQTDRGGEAFF
TRBV7-7 CASSRGPEETQYF
TRBV25-1 CASSTYTEAFF
TRBV2 CASSGDSPAAQYF
TRBV6-1 CASSADRAGEQYF
TRBV30 CAWRGGDNSGNTIYF
TRBV9 CASSVGPSGDTGELFF
TRBV4-1 CASSQRFIVTNEKLFF
TRBV6-1 CASSPYRGDDYGYTF
TRBV25-1 CASSGGSETQYF
TRBV6-6 CASSPSQKETQYF
TRBV19 CASKQVRSSYEQYF
TRBV5-6 CASSLASHSYNSPLHF
TRBV19 CASSTGSRTDTQYF
TRBV10-3 CAISTGEGGYTF
TRBV6-6 CASSYSIGHEQYF
TRBV5-1 CASSLGLGRFYEQYF
TRBV7-2 CASSVPGGFGGYTF
TRBV18 CASSPFASGTGHGEQYF
TRBV5-1 CASSSGGGLNTEAFF
TRBV7-3 CASSLIGGRFNTEAFF